The rows below give T cell receptor beta chains drawn from one sample of a study of T cell responses to AZD1222 COVID-19 vaccine. Libraries were prepared by immunoSEQ multiplex PCR; TCRdb keeps only in-frame clonotypes and omits some of them. The sample records some 31,000 clones, over 85% being singletons. The sample here was peripheral blood, taken on day 0 of AZD1222 vaccination. The receptors were gathered from an adult in good health. The CDR3 runs from the conserved cysteine through the conserved F or W. A D gene is named only where the DNA matches it firmly. Rows may omit the clone size; those that give it use once, few, many or a size class.

abundance,d_gene,j_gene,len,v_gene,CDR3aa,CDR3nt
NA,TRBD2,TRBJ2-1,15,TRBV9,CASSASSGIYNEQFF,TGTGCCAGCAGCGCCTCTAGCGGGATTTACAATGAGCAGTTCTTC
NA,NA,TRBJ1-2,16,TRBV7-2,CASSLSAALGYYGYTF,TGTGCCAGCAGCTTAAGTGCGGCGCTGGGATACTATGGCTACACCTTC
NA,NA,TRBJ2-7,14,TRBV13,CASSLGGATYEQYF,TGTGCCAGCAGCTTAGGAGGGGCAACCTACGAGCAGTACTTC
NA,NA,TRBJ1-1,16,TRBV7-6,CASSLGGSGLNTEAFF,TGTGCCAGCAGCTTAGGGGGTTCGGGTTTGAACACTGAAGCTTTCTTT
NA,TRBD2,TRBJ2-3,16,TRBV5-1,CASSGSGTSGKNTQYF,TGCGCCAGCAGCGGTTCCGGGACTAGCGGGAAAAATACGCAGTATTTT
NA,TRBD1,TRBJ1-2,15,TRBV11-2,CASSTHRGQKYGYTF,TGTGCCAGCAGCACCCACAGGGGGCAAAAGTATGGCTACACCTTC
once,NA,TRBJ1-1,12,TRBV7-2,CASSLALEKAFF,TGTGCCAGCAGCTTAGCGCTAGAGAAAGCTTTCTTT
once,TRBD1,TRBJ2-7,14,TRBV29-1,CSVPGQGFRNEQYF,TGCAGCGTCCCGGGACAGGGGTTTCGGAACGAGCAGTACTTC
NA,NA,TRBJ2-3,12,TRBV27,CASSLDADTQYF,TGTGCCAGCAGTTTAGATGCAGATACGCAGTATTTT
NA,NA,TRBJ2-2,15,TRBV18,CASSPSQGHTGELFF,TGTGCCAGCTCACCAAGCCAGGGGCACACCGGGGAGCTGTTTTTT
NA,NA,TRBJ2-3,18,TRBV6-6,CASSPRTGTETSTDTQYF,TGTGCCAGCAGTCCCCGAACCGGGACGGAGACTAGCACAGATACGCAGTATTTT
NA,NA,TRBJ1-2,12,TRBV12-3/TRBV12-4,CASGPGSYGYTF,TGTGCCAGCGGTCCAGGGTCCTATGGCTACACCTTC
NA,NA,TRBJ2-7,13,TRBV6-5,CASSYTPANEQYF,TGTGCCAGCAGTTACACTCCCGCTAACGAGCAGTACTTC
NA,NA,TRBJ1-3,16,TRBV7-6,CASSATTPLSGNTIYF,TGTGCCAGCAGCGCAACGACACCTCTCTCTGGAAACACCATATATTTT